The next 7 T cell receptor beta chains were all read from a single sample in a study of T cell responses to AZD1222 COVID-19 vaccine (dated by TCRdb to about 2021). Library prep was done by the immunoSEQ multiplex PCR assay. TCRdb's version of the immuneACCESS table is confined to in-frame rearrangements and falls short of the full clone set. An unresolved V gene accounts for under half of the shortfall where checked; the remainder is of unknown origin. This sample comprises about 130,000 clones, roughly 91% of them detected only once. The top ten hold roughly 7% of the sample. Taken with the paper, the label for time point translates to: about 28 days (+/-7) after the second vaccine dose. The specimen was peripheral blood, collected 28 days after the second AZD1222 dose. Source of these receptors: an adult who received the AZD1222 COVID-19 vaccine.

CDR3 region: CASSDKREPGNQPQHF. In DNA, the CDR3 is TGTGCCAGCAGCGATAAACGGGAGCCGGGGAATCAGCCCCAGCATTTT. The V and J genes are TRBV14 and TRBJ1-5; no clear D. This CDR3 has 16 amino acids. Germline V gene data show CDR1 as SGHDN and CDR2 as FVKESK. Trimming cost V 5 bases and J 4 bases, with 18 bases left between them.

The V call is TRBV5-4, the J call TRBJ2-7, with 9 bases aligning to TRBD1. J lost 3 bases, V lost 2 bases, and 9 bases had no gene match. This CDR3 comprises 16 residues. The germline gives CDR1 SGHNT, CDR2 YYREEE (reference sequence). The CDR3: CASSFGTGRPSYEQYF. For the CDR3, the DNA is TGTGCCAGCAGCTTTGGGACAGGGCGGCCTAGCTACGAGCAGTACTTC.

The chain combines TRBV19 with TRBJ1-6; D is possibly TRBD1 (5 bases). CDR1 is LNHDA and CDR2 is SQIVND in the germline V gene (reference sequence). The CDR3 is made up of 14 amino acids. The V end was cut by 8 bases, the J end by 0 bases, with 8 bases between. CDR3: CASGDSSYNSPLHF. CDR3 coding DNA: TGTGCCAGTGGTGACAGCTCCTATAATTCACCCCTCCACTTT. Looking up the rest from reference TRBV19 and TRBJ1-6 gives the full variable domain: DGGITQSPKYLFRKEGQNVTLSCEQNLNHDAMYWYRQDPGQGLRLIYYSQIVNDFQKGDIAEGYSVSREKKESFPLTVTSAQKNPTAFYLCASGDSSYNSPLHFGNGTRLTVT.

This clone was counted a single time. This chain joins TRBV7-2 and TRBJ1-2, with D uncertain. V lost 5 bases, J lost 0 bases, and 10 bases lay in between. The CDR3 spans 14 residues. Germline V CDR1 and CDR2: SGHTA, FQGNSA. The CDR3 DNA sequence: TGTGCCAGCAGCGGGGTGCAGACTAACTATGGCTACACCTTC. Its translation: CASSGVQTNYGYTF.

The gene calls are TRBV5-4 and TRBJ1-1; D is unresolved. The germline V gene has CDR1 SGHNT and CDR2 YYREEE (reference sequence). The ends were cut back, 5 bases at V and 7 bases at J, with 9 bases in the middle. CDR3 length: 11 amino acids. The CDR3: CASSFSGEAFF. The CDR3 nucleotides read TGTGCCAGCAGTTTCTCGGGTGAAGCTTTCTTT.

This chain uses TRBV30 with TRBJ1-5; D unclear. CDR3 size: 13 residues. Germline V gene lookup returns CDR1 GTSNPN and CDR2 SVGIG (reference sequence). V dropped 0 bases and J dropped 6 bases, with 9 bases sitting between them. The CDR3 DNA reads as TGTGCCTGGAGTGTAAGGGATTCTCAGCCCCAGCATTTT. The encoded protein is CAWSVRDSQPQHF.

The gene calls are TRBV28 and TRBJ2-3; D call uncertain. V was pared by 6 bases and J by 4 bases, with 11 bases between. Looked up from germline, CDR1 is MDHEN and CDR2 is SYDVKM. The CDR3 length is 13 residues. CDR3 residues: CASSRSGADTQYF. The CDR3 bases are TGTGCCAGCAGCCGGTCGGGCGCAGATACGCAGTATTTT.